Here is one T cell receptor beta chain with its context. Antigen: not known. In germline, CDR1 is SGHAT, CDR2 FQDESV (reference sequence). CDR3 length equals 12 residues. The V gene lost 5 bases and the J gene lost 3 bases, with 8 bases spanning the gap. This entry belongs to a study of shared clonotypes between healthy human individuals. Study observations and caveats: Sorted-subset sequencing was shown by rarefaction to be incomplete despite large depth. Naive subsets tended to show greater estimated richness than memory subsets.

Using immunoSEQ multiplex PCR, the repertoire was profiled, and TCRdb retains in-frame clones only, with some absent. This table has about 1.5 million clones, approximately 98% appearing once. This TCR came from a man aged 25-40 years in good health. Sequenced material: naive CD4+ T cells sorted from blood. The subset here: CD45RA+ positively selected. V is TRBV11-1 and J is TRBJ2-7, with no clear D. CDR3 region: CASSLRSYEQYF. The CDR3 bases are TGTGCCAGCAGCCTCCGGAGCTACGAGCAGTACTTC.